The 7 T cell receptor beta chains below all came from one sample that was sequenced in a study of somatic mutations in cytotoxic T cells in rheumatoid arthritis. Assay: immunoSEQ multiplex PCR; the TCRdb copy retains only in-frame clones and omits some. The sample gives around 23,000 clones, roughly 80% of which show up once; approximately 9.4% is in the top ten. Sequencing was done on a sample of CD8+ T cells sorted from blood. The receptor set was obtained from a woman aged 18-29 years in good health.

A few counts support this clone. Mismatch with germline at one junction end may stem from a read error. The V and J genes are TRBV4-2 and TRBJ2-7; D may be TRBD2 (6 bases). The germline V gene has CDR1 LGHNA and CDR2 YNFKEQ. CDR3 size: 13 residues. CDR3: CASSLGGSYEQYF. The CDR3 nucleotides read TGTGCCAGCAGCCTCGGGGGAAGTTACGAACAGTACTTC.

About this clone itself: Different DNA sequences within this sample yield the same CDR3. This chain uses TRBV27 with TRBJ1-1, with D tentatively TRBD1 (5 bases). The ends were cut back, 3 bases at V and 1 base at J, with 6 bases in the middle. The CDR3 is made up of 13 amino acids. The germline CDR1 and CDR2 sequences are MNHEY and SMNVEV (reference sequence). The CDR3 loop is CASSFTGNTEAFF. The CDR3 DNA reads TGTGCCAGCAGTTTTACAGGGAACACTGAAGCTTTCTTT.

The chain employs TRBV10-3 and TRBJ2-2; 9 nucleotides line up with TRBD1. The germline V gene has CDR1 ENHRY and CDR2 SYGVKD. CDR3 length equals 15 residues. The junction had 7 bases not matched to a gene; V was cut back by 6 bases and J by 5 bases. CDR3 protein: CAIRRTGERTGELFF. The CDR3 DNA reads TGTGCCATCAGACGGACAGGGGAGAGAACCGGGGAGCTGTTTTTT.

The chain couples TRBV27 to TRBJ2-5; D may be TRBD2 (5 bases). Germline values: CDR1 MNHEY, CDR2 SMNVEV (reference sequence). The ends were cut back, 6 bases at V and 2 bases at J, with 13 bases in the middle. This CDR3 region has 14 residues. This CDR3 reads CASRDGGYQETQYF. The CDR3 DNA sequence: TGTGCCAGCAGGGACGGCGGGTATCAAGAGACCCAGTACTTC.

J is TRBJ2-1 and V is TRBV27, with D tentatively TRBD2 (6 bases). The CDR3 spans 14 residues. Germline V lookup: CDR1 MNHEY, CDR2 SMNVEV (reference sequence). V was trimmed by 2 bases and J by 4 bases, leaving 9 bases between them. In nucleotides, the CDR3 is TGTGCCAGCAGTTTAGCGGGACCGTACAATGAGCAGTTCTTC. Translated, it gives CASSLAGPYNEQFF.

CDR3 coding DNA: TGTGCCAGCAGCAAAGGGACGGTGAGCTCCTACGAGCAGTACTTC. This gives the protein CASSKGTVSSYEQYF. The J gene is TRBJ2-7, the V gene TRBV7-9; D might be TRBD1 or TRBD2, each matching 5 bases. The germline CDR1 and CDR2 sequences are SEHNR and FQNEAQ (reference sequence). Trimming left V 5 bases short and J 0 bases short, with 14 bases between. CDR3 length: 15 residues.

This chain links TRBV7-9 with TRBJ1-2; D call uncertain. Germline V gene data show CDR1 as SEHNR and CDR2 as FQNEAQ (reference sequence). The length of the CDR3 is 14 residues. Trimming removed 4 bases from V and 4 bases from J, with 13 bases in between. CDR3 bases: TGTGCCAGCAGCTCGAATGCCGGGGTCTATGGCTACACCTTC. Amino acids: CASSSNAGVYGYTF.